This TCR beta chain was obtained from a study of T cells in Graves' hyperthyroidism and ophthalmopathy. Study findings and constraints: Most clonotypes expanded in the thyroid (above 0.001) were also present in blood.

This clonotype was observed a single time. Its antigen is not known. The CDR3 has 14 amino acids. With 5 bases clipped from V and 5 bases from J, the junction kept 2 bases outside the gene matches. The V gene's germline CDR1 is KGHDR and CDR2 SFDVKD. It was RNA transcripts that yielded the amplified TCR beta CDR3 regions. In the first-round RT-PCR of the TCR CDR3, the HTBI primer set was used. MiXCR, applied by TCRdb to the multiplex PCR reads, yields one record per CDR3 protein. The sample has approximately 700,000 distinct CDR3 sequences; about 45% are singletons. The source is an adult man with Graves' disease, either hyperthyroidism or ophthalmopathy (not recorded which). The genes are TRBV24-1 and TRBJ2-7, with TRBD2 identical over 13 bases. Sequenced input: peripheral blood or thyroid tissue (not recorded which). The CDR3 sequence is CATSGGTSGNEQYF. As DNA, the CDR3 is TGTGCCACCAGTGGCGGGACTAGCGGGAACGAGCAGTACTTC.